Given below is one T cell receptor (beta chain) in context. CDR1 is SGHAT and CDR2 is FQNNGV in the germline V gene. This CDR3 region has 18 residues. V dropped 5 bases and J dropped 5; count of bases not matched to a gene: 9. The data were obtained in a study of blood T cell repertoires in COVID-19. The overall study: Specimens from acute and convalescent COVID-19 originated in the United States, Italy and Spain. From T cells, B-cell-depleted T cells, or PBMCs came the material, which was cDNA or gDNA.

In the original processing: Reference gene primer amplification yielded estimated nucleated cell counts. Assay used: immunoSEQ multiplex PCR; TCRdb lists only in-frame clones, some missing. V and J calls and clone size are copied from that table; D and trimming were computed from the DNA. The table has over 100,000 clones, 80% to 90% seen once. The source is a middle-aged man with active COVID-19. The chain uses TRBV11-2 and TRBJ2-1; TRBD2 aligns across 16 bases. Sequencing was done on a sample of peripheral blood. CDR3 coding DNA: TGTGCCAGCAGCGCGTCCACCGGGACTAGCGGGGGGGACAATGAGCAGTTCTTC. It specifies CASSASTGTSGGDNEQFF.